Here is one T cell receptor beta chain with its context. Its cognate antigen is unknown. The record originates from a study of cytomegalovirus exposure and HLA in healthy donors. Study-wide points: Certain indistinguishable V segments, among them TRBV6-2 and TRBV6-3, were excluded. One later analysis reportedly identified an Asian-associated ancestry cluster that showed fewer N-insertions than the approximately 600-donor mean.

CDR1 and CDR2 (germline): ENHRY, SYGVKD. The germline V and J ends were trimmed by 5 bases and 2 bases, with 8 bases remaining between them. The CDR3 spans 13 residues. 13 Jbeta primers and 60 Vbeta primers were used for the PCR. Here immunoSEQ multiplex PCR was the method, and the copy in TCRdb shows in-frame clones only, minus some. The sample shows about 110,000 clones, 80% of them seen only once. This TCR came from a woman between 55 and 75 years old in good health and CMV-seropositive. The sample consisted of PBMCs. The chain has TRBV10-3 and TRBJ2-3, with D tentatively TRBD1 (6 bases). In DNA, the CDR3 is TGTGCCATCAGTACAGGGCTCACAGATACGCAGTATTTT. Its protein product is CAISTGLTDTQYF.